These 14 T cell receptor beta chains originate from one sample sequenced in a study of blood T cell repertoires in COVID-19. Measured with immunoSEQ multiplex PCR; TCRdb has only the in-frame clones, and not every one. The sample lists 90,000 to 120,000 clones, about 80% occurring once. Sequencing was done on a sample of peripheral blood. These receptor sequences come from a woman between 70 and 85 years old with acute or convalescent COVID-19.

This clone was counted a few times. The genes are TRBV4-3 and TRBJ1-5; D unresolved. This CDR3 is 15 amino acids long. Germline V gene lookup returns CDR1 LGHNA and CDR2 YSLEER. The V end lost 0 bases, the J end lost 8 bases, and 14 bases lay between the germline ends. CDR3: CASSQEGRERKPQHF. CDR3 bases: TGCGCCAGCAGCCAAGAAGGGCGGGAGAGGAAGCCCCAGCATTTT.

The V gene is TRBV6-1, the J gene TRBJ2-4; TRBD1 matches 7 bases. This CDR3 has 18 residues. Germline lookup yields CDR1 MNHNS and CDR2 SASEGT. V dropped 0 bases and J dropped 0; count of bases not matched to a gene: 8. CDR3 sequence reads: CASSEAGGAQLAKNIQYF. DNA for the CDR3: TGTGCCAGCAGTGAAGCAGGGGGCGCTCAACTAGCCAAAAACATTCAGTACTTC.

The genes are TRBV28 and TRBJ1-5; 8 bases agree with TRBD1. Looked up from germline, CDR1 is MDHEN and CDR2 is SYDVKM. Losses at the gene ends were 8 bases for V and 4 bases for J; bases not matched to a gene: 10. The CDR3 totals 15 residues. For the CDR3, the DNA is TGTGCCAGCCACGACCACAGGGGGTGGAATCAGCCCCAGCATTTT. Protein product: CASHDHRGWNQPQHF. Full variable domain (rest looked up from reference TRBV28 and TRBJ1-5): DVKVTQSSRYLVKRTGEKVFLECVQDMDHENMFWYRQDPGLGLRLIYFSYDVKMKEKGDIPEGYSVSREKKERFSLILESASTNQTSMYLCASHDHRGWNQPQHFGDGTRLSIL.

V usage is TRBV27 and J usage is TRBJ1-2; TRBD1 is a possible D gene (5 bases). This CDR3 has 13 amino acids. The V end lost 3 bases, the J end lost 7 bases, and 12 bases lay between the germline ends. CDR1 is MNHEY and CDR2 is SMNVEV in the germline V gene (reference sequence). DNA of the CDR3: TGTGCCAGCAGTTTGGGAAGGGGCAGTGGCTACACCTTC. This codes for CASSLGRGSGYTF.

The chain uses TRBV29-1 and TRBJ2-1; 7 bases agree with TRBD2. CDR3 length: 15 amino acids. The J segment lost 5 bases and the V segment lost 6 bases, leaving 13 bases of the junction unmatched. From germline, CDR1 is SQVTM and CDR2 ANQGSEA. The CDR3 nucleotides are TGCAGCGTAGCGGGACTAAGGACCTCTGACAATGAGCAGTTCTTC. It codes for CSVAGLRTSDNEQFF.

This chain connects TRBV24-1 to TRBJ2-7, with D tentatively TRBD1 (5 bases). Germline V gives CDR1 KGHDR, CDR2 SFDVKD. CDR3 length: 14 residues. Deletions cut 1 base from V and 5 bases from J, with 11 bases between. As DNA, the CDR3 is TGTGCCACCAGTGATTTCAGGCAGGGCAACGAGCAGTACTTC. Translation gives CATSDFRQGNEQYF.

The V call is TRBV4-2, the J call TRBJ2-2; 9 positions agree with TRBD1. V was clipped by 0 bases and J by 13 bases; unmatched bases: 6. CDR3 size: 14 residues. CDR1 and CDR2 (germline): LGHNA, YNFKEQ. CDR3 sequence reads: CASSQDRGQGGLFF. The CDR3 nucleotides are TGTGCCAGCAGCCAAGATAGGGGACAGGGAGGGCTGTTTTTT.

The chain has TRBV7-8 and TRBJ1-6; D gene ambiguous. Germline V gives CDR1 SGHVS, CDR2 FQNEAQ. V lost 1 base and J lost 9, with 13 bases in between. The CDR3 loop spans 15 amino acids. Here the CDR3 DNA reads TGTGCCAGCAGCTTAGGCTCCACAGTGGGTTCACCCCTCCACTTT. This translates into CASSLGSTVGSPLHF.

This chain uses TRBV6-5 with TRBJ2-7; 7 bases are a match to TRBD2. V dropped 5 bases and J dropped 5; count of bases not matched to a gene: 6. CDR1 and CDR2 (germline): MNHEY, SVGAGI. This CDR3 comprises 13 residues. Here the CDR3 reads CASSTWGGDEQYV. CDR3 nucleotides: TGTGCCAGCAGTACATGGGGGGGGGACGAGCAGTACGTC.

The chain is built from TRBV19 and TRBJ1-1, with TRBD1 as a possible D gene (6 bases). Germline values: CDR1 LNHDA, CDR2 SQIVND (reference sequence). With 5 bases removed from V and 2 bases from J, the gap between germline ends came to 18 bases. CDR3 length: 16 residues. CDR3 amino acids: CASSPRRIQGNTEAFF. Here the CDR3 DNA reads TGTGCCAGTAGTCCGCGGCGGATACAGGGAAACACTGAAGCTTTCTTT.

CDR3 nucleotide sequence: TGTGCCAGCAGCCCTGGGGGGACTGTAGCTAACTATGGCTACACCTTC. Translating it yields CASSPGGTVANYGYTF. The chain has TRBV7-3 and TRBJ1-2; weak D call: TRBD1 (5 bases). Germline lookup yields CDR1 SGHTA and CDR2 FQGTGA. The germline V and J ends were trimmed by 5 bases and 0 bases, with 16 bases remaining between them. The CDR3 contains 16 residues.

The chain is built from TRBV27 and TRBJ1-5; 7 bases match TRBD1. The V gene's germline CDR1 is MNHEY and CDR2 SMNVEV (reference sequence). After removal of 5 bases from V and 5 bases from J, the junction contained 6 bases not matched to a gene. The CDR3 runs 14 residues. The CDR3 region has the DNA TGTGCCAGCAGTCAAGGGGGCGCGTATCAGCCCCAGCATTTT. As protein: CASSQGGAYQPQHF.

The CDR3 DNA is TGTGCCAGCAGCTTAGGACAGGGAATCGGCATTCAGCCCCAGCATTTT. It is translated as CASSLGQGIGIQPQHF. The rearrangement uses TRBV7-2 and TRBJ1-5, with 7 bases fitting TRBD1. V dropped 1 base and J dropped 6; count of bases not matched to a gene: 9. Per germline, CDR1 SGHTA and CDR2 FQGNSA. CDR3 length equals 16 residues.

The chain carries TRBV6-1 and TRBJ1-2; D gene unclear. The CDR3 totals 13 residues. In germline, CDR1 is MNHNS, CDR2 SASEGT. The V end was cut by 3 bases, the J end by 8 bases, with 13 bases between. Here the CDR3 reads CASSDVLRGGYTF. In nucleotides, the CDR3 is TGTGCCAGCAGTGATGTTCTGCGAGGCGGCTACACCTTC.